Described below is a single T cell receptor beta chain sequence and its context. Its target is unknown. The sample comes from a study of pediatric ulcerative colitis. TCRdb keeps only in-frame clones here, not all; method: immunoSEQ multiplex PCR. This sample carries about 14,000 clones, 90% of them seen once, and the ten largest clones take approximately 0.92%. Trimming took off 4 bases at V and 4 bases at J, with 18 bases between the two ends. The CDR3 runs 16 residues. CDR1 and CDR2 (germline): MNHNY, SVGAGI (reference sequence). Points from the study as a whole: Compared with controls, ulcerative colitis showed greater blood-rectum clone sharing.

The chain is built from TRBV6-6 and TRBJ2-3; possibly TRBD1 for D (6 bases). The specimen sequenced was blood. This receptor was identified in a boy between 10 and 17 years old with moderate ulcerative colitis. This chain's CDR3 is CASSFLYIQGSDTQYF. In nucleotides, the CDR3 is TGTGCCAGCAGTTTTTTATATATACAGGGTTCAGATACGCAGTATTTT.